A selection of T cell receptor beta chains follows, all from one sample in a study of blood T cell repertoires in COVID-19. The method was immunoSEQ multiplex PCR; TCRdb's version includes in-frame clones alone and lacks a portion of them. The table includes hundreds of thousands of clones, approximately 90% detected once. Sequencing used PBMCs or T cells enriched from blood (not recorded which). These TCRs come from a woman aged 40 to 50 who had recovered from COVID-19. Each CDR3 is given with its conserved first and last residue. D genes are given only for firm matches. Size tells how often a clone was seen (once, few, many) or the class of an expanded clone, and some rows leave it out.

-,TRBV3-1/TRBV3-2,-,TRBJ2-1,CASSQSSGSYNEQFF,TGTGCCAGCAGCCAATCTTCAGGCTCCTACAATGAGCAGTTCTTC
-,TRBV6-5,-,TRBJ1-1,CASSYLRGPQGSEAFF,TGTGCCAGCAGTTACCTCAGAGGTCCCCAGGGATCTGAAGCTTTCTTT
-,TRBV7-2,-,TRBJ2-3,CASSFSQVGDTQYF,TGTGCCAGCAGCTTTAGTCAGGTTGGAGATACGCAGTATTTT
TRBD2,TRBV5-4,-,TRBJ2-7,CASSLAGSGTWGTYEQYF,TGTGCCAGCAGCTTGGCAGGTAGCGGGACGTGGGGCACCTACGAGCAGTACTTC
TRBD2,TRBV28,once,TRBJ2-1,CASSSAGGPGNEQFF,TGTGCCAGCAGTTCAGCGGGAGGGCCAGGAAATGAGCAGTTCTTC
-,TRBV30,few,TRBJ2-3,CAWSVEETSTDTQYF,TGTGCCTGGAGTGTGGAAGAGACTAGCACAGATACGCAGTATTTT
-,TRBV7-9,-,TRBJ2-2,CASSLAAGVTGELFF,TGTGCCAGCAGCTTAGCCGCCGGAGTCACCGGGGAGCTGTTTTTT
-,TRBV5-5,-,TRBJ2-7,CASSLGPGSSYEQYF,TGTGCCAGCAGCTTGGGACCAGGATCATCCTACGAGCAGTACTTC
TRBD2,TRBV4-1,-,TRBJ2-1,CASSHPDASGRNEQFF,TGCGCCAGCAGCCACCCCGACGCTAGCGGGAGAAATGAGCAGTTCTTC
-,TRBV10-3,-,TRBJ1-2,CAISPAGGGQHYGYTF,TGTGCCATCAGTCCCGCCGGGGGGGGACAACACTATGGCTACACCTTC
TRBD2,TRBV28,-,TRBJ2-6,CASTSGSSGANVLTF,TGTGCCAGCACCAGCGGGAGCTCTGGGGCCAACGTCCTGACTTTC
-,TRBV19,-,TRBJ2-5,CASQRTIQETQYF,TGTGCCAGTCAACGGACAATCCAGGAGACCCAGTACTTC
-,TRBV20-1,once,TRBJ2-2,CSASRETGELFF,TGCAGTGCTAGTAGGGAGACCGGGGAGCTGTTTTTT
TRBD2,TRBV3-1/TRBV3-2,once,TRBJ2-3,CASSQDPAGVWTDTQYF,TGTGCCAGCAGCCAAGATCCAGCGGGAGTCTGGACAGATACGCAGTATTTT
-,TRBV9,-,TRBJ2-1,CASSVGGPPTNEQFF,TGTGCCAGCAGCGTCGGGGGTCCCCCCACCAATGAGCAGTTCTTC
TRBD2,TRBV7-8,-,TRBJ2-7,CASSLVASGHYEQYF,TGTGCCAGCAGCTTAGTGGCTAGCGGACACTACGAGCAGTACTTC
TRBD2,TRBV4-2,-,TRBJ2-7,CASSQDRLAGGLYEQYF,TGTGCCAGCAGCCAAGATAGACTAGCGGGAGGGCTATACGAGCAGTACTTC
TRBD1,TRBV30,-,TRBJ1-6,CAWSVAGQGDSPLHF,TGTGCCTGGAGTGTAGCAGGACAGGGAGATTCACCCCTCCACTTT
-,TRBV3-1/TRBV3-2,-,TRBJ1-6,CASSQGTASSPLHF,TGTGCCAGCAGCCAAGGGACAGCCAGTTCACCCCTCCACTTT
TRBD1,TRBV7-8,-,TRBJ1-1,CASKPDRENTEAFF,TGTGCCAGCAAACCAGACAGGGAGAACACTGAAGCTTTCTTT
-,TRBV28,-,TRBJ1-2,CASSFVSGANYGYTF,TGTGCCAGCAGTTTTGTCTCGGGGGCTAACTATGGCTACACCTTC
-,TRBV3-1/TRBV3-2,-,TRBJ1-1,CASSQEGQGAEAFF,TGTGCCAGCAGCCAAGAGGGGCAGGGCGCTGAAGCTTTCTTT
-,TRBV25-1,-,TRBJ2-7,CASSEGGQFRYEQYF,TGTGCCAGCAGTGAAGGAGGCCAATTTCGCTACGAGCAGTACTTC
-,TRBV20-1,-,TRBJ2-7,CSARVEQYF,TGCAGTGCTCGCGTCGAGCAGTACTTC
-,TRBV25-1,-,TRBJ1-2,CASSEPGEDGYTF,TGTGCCAGCAGTGAACCAGGGGAAGATGGCTACACCTTC
-,TRBV2,-,TRBJ1-6,CASRGYSGDNSPLHF,TGTGCCAGCAGGGGATATTCAGGGGATAATTCACCCCTCCACTTT
TRBD1,TRBV9,-,TRBJ1-2,CASSDPGGLGDGYTF,TGTGCCAGCAGCGACCCAGGGGGCCTGGGTGATGGCTACACCTTC
TRBD2,TRBV5-1,-,TRBJ2-7,CASSPEPGLAGEQYF,TGCGCCAGCAGCCCCGAGCCGGGACTAGCGGGCGAGCAGTACTTC
-,TRBV14,-,TRBJ2-2,CASSPQPLGSAPGELFF,TGTGCCAGCAGCCCGCAACCCCTAGGGAGTGCCCCCGGGGAGCTGTTTTTT
TRBD1,TRBV7-3,-,TRBJ2-3,CASSADRVLDTQYF,TGTGCCAGCAGTGCGGACAGGGTGCTAGATACGCAGTATTTT
TRBD1,TRBV7-3,-,TRBJ2-3,CASSLSGGSSTDTQYF,TGTGCCAGCAGCTTATCAGGGGGATCTAGCACAGATACGCAGTATTTT
TRBD2,TRBV7-2,-,TRBJ2-3,CASSLVGSGNTDTQYF,TGTGCCAGCAGCTTAGTCGGTAGCGGGAACACAGATACGCAGTATTTT
TRBD1,TRBV3-1/TRBV3-2,few,TRBJ1-2,CASSLTGGYTF,TGTGCCAGCAGCTTGACAGGGGGCTACACCTTC
-,TRBV24-1,-,TRBJ2-7,CATREAEQYF,TGTGCCACCAGGGAGGCCGAGCAGTACTTC
-,TRBV5-1,-,TRBJ2-1,CASSQGGDNEQFF,TGCGCCAGCAGCCAGGGCGGGGACAATGAGCAGTTCTTC
-,TRBV21-1,-,TRBJ2-2,CASSKDPGTPLGGELFF,TGTGCCAGCAGCAAAGACCCTGGGACACCTCTGGGCGGGGAGCTGTTTTTT
TRBD2,TRBV27,-,TRBJ2-1,CASSFSSGRAWEQFF,TGTGCCAGCAGTTTTTCGAGCGGGAGGGCCTGGGAGCAGTTCTTC
-,TRBV28,-,TRBJ2-5,CASSSAMETQYF,TGTGCCAGCAGCTCCGCGATGGAGACCCAGTACTTC
-,TRBV11-2,-,TRBJ1-3,CASSLLGGVTGNTIYF,TGTGCCAGCAGCCTCCTGGGGGGGGTAACTGGAAACACCATATATTTT
TRBD1,TRBV3-1/TRBV3-2,once,TRBJ1-2,CASSHRDRVRGYTF,TGTGCCAGCAGCCACCGGGACAGGGTCCGTGGCTACACCTTC
-,TRBV27,-,TRBJ2-7,CASSRGGRQYF,TGTGCCAGCAGCCGAGGAGGTCGGCAGTACTTC
-,TRBV10-3,-,TRBJ2-3,CAISVNQEDTQYF,TGTGCCATCAGTGTGAACCAGGAAGATACGCAGTATTTT
TRBD1,TRBV6-5,-,TRBJ1-1,CASSAQGTNTEAFF,TGTGCCAGCAGCGCACAGGGGACGAACACTGAAGCTTTCTTT
TRBD1,TRBV5-1,-,TRBJ1-5,CASSLTGGSNQPQHF,TGCGCCAGCAGCTTGACAGGGGGAAGCAATCAGCCCCAGCATTTT
-,TRBV7-2,-,TRBJ1-3,CASSLRGGGGNTIYF,TGTGCCAGCAGCCTGCGAGGAGGAGGCGGAAACACCATATATTTT
-,TRBV12-3/TRBV12-4,-,TRBJ1-1,CASGGFGDTEAFF,TGTGCCAGCGGGGGCTTCGGGGACACTGAAGCTTTCTTT
TRBD1,TRBV19,-,TRBJ2-7,CASSSRRDRGIYEQYF,TGTGCCAGTAGTTCTCGACGGGACAGGGGTATTTACGAGCAGTACTTC
-,TRBV7-2,-,TRBJ1-2,CASSQGASNYGYTF,TGTGCCAGCAGCCAAGGGGCCTCTAACTATGGCTACACCTTC
-,TRBV28,-,TRBJ2-7,CASSSLAGHSYEQYF,TGTGCCAGCAGTTCCCTTGCGGGCCATTCCTACGAGCAGTACTTC
-,TRBV28,few,TRBJ1-2,CASSFDGGRGYGYTF,TGTGCCAGCAGTTTTGATGGTGGCAGGGGCTATGGCTACACCTTC
-,TRBV2,-,TRBJ2-1,CASSERSQTYNEQFF,TGTGCCAGCAGTGAACGTAGCCAGACTTACAATGAGCAGTTCTTC
-,TRBV6-5,-,TRBJ2-2,CASSKTVDGELFF,TGTGCCAGCAGTAAGACAGTTGACGGGGAGCTGTTTTTT
-,TRBV28,-,TRBJ1-4,CASNEKGEGEKLFF,TGTGCCAGCAATGAGAAGGGGGAAGGGGAAAAACTGTTTTTT
TRBD1,TRBV23-1,-,TRBJ1-3,CASSQSVRTGGLYDSGNTIYF,TGCGCCAGCAGTCAATCCGTCAGGACAGGGGGTCTATATGACTCTGGAAACACCATATATTTT
TRBD1,TRBV20-1,-,TRBJ2-1,CSASLGQGINEQFF,TGCAGTGCTAGTCTGGGACAGGGCATTAATGAGCAGTTCTTC
TRBD2,TRBV25-1,-,TRBJ2-1,CASSEWTSGRYNEQFF,TGTGCCAGCAGTGAGTGGACTAGCGGGAGATACAATGAGCAGTTCTTC
-,TRBV7-9,-,TRBJ2-1,CASSLDGYNEQFF,TGTGCCAGCAGCTTAGACGGTTACAATGAGCAGTTCTTC
TRBD1,TRBV5-1,-,TRBJ1-6,CASSVGGTGNSPLHF,TGCGCCAGCAGCGTAGGTGGGACAGGGAATTCACCCCTCCACTTT
TRBD1,TRBV6-5,-,TRBJ2-7,CASLRDRASYEQYF,TGTGCCAGCCTAAGGGACAGGGCCTCCTACGAGCAGTACTTC
-,TRBV30,-,TRBJ2-1,CAWRGAGLAEYNEQFF,TGTGCCTGGAGGGGGGCAGGGCTAGCGGAGTACAATGAGCAGTTCTTC